These 27 T cell receptor beta chains were sequenced from one sample in a study of response to subunit inactivated influenza vaccine. TCRdb recomputed calls from the RT-PCR reads with MiXCR, one row per CDR3 protein. Of some 850,000 distinct CDR3 sequences in the sample, about a fifth were seen once. The material sequenced was PBMCs from blood, taken approximately 5 days after vaccination. The origin of the receptors is a man aged 45-65 years who received an inactivated influenza vaccine.

This clonotype has only a few counts. This may stem from a read error, because a much larger clone lies one nucleotide away. This rearrangement joins TRBV7-2 to TRBJ1-3, with D possibly matching TRBD1 (5 bases). Germline V gene sequence: CDR1 SGHTA, CDR2 FQGNSA. The ends were cut back, 0 bases at V and 3 bases at J, with 6 bases in the middle. CDR3 length: 14 amino acids. CDR3 DNA: TGTGCCAGCAGCTTAGCGACAGTTGGAAACACCATATATTTT. Its translation is CASSLATVGNTIYF.

In this sample, this clonotype turned up a few times. The V call is TRBV18, the J call TRBJ1-1, with unresolved D. This CDR3 has 13 amino acids. V was clipped by 10 bases and J by 5 bases, with 17 bases between them. Germline assignment: CDR1 KGHSH and CDR2 LQKENI. The CDR3 region has the DNA TGTGCCACCTCCGTGGTCCGGGAGACTGAAGCTTTCTTT. The encoded protein is CATSVVRETEAFF.

This clonotype was seen only a few times. The rearrangement joins TRBV7-8 to TRBJ1-2; perhaps TRBD1 as D (5 bases). V was pared by 1 base and J by 2 bases, with 11 bases between. There are 15 residues in the CDR3. CDR1 is SGHVS, CDR2 FQNEAQ, per germline. CDR3 DNA: TGTGCCAGCAGCTTAGAGAGGTGGGGCAACTATGGCTACACCTTC. This gives the protein CASSLERWGNYGYTF. The full variable domain, its missing parts supplied by reference TRBV7-8 and TRBJ1-2, is GAGVSQSPRYKVAKRGQDVALRCDPISGHVSLFWYQQALGQGPEFLTYFQNEAQLDKSGLPSDRFFAERPEGSVSTLKIQRTQQEDSAVYLCASSLERWGNYGYTFGSGTRLTVV.

This clonotype occurred a few times. V gene TRBV4-3 combines with J gene TRBJ2-7; perhaps TRBD1 as D (5 bases). The V end was cut by 0 bases, the J end by 3 bases, with 15 bases between. Germline lookup yields CDR1 LGHNA and CDR2 YSLEER. The CDR3 is made up of 16 amino acids. The CDR3 nucleotides are TGCGCCAGCAGCCAAGATGGTAGGCAGGGCGTCTACGAGCAGTACTTC. Its translation: CASSQDGRQGVYEQYF.

This clonotype was detected a few times. The chain links TRBV12-3 or TRBV12-4 to TRBJ2-1, with a tentative D call TRBD2 (6 bases). The V end lost 2 bases, the J end lost 5 bases, and 13 bases lay between the germline ends. This CDR3 region has 15 residues. The CDR3, as DNA: TGTGCCAGCAGTTTACCGACTAGTTCTCACAATGAGCAGTTCTTC. Protein sequence: CASSLPTSSHNEQFF.

This chain uses TRBV7-2 with TRBJ2-5; the D gene is possibly TRBD1 (6 bases). Germline V gene sequence: CDR1 SGHTA, CDR2 FQGNSA. Trimming removed 5 bases at V and 1 base at J, with 11 bases between. This CDR3 comprises 14 residues. CDR3 nucleotide sequence: TGTGCCAGCAGCAGTGTAGGGGGCCAAGAGACCCAGTACTTC. This translates into CASSSVGGQETQYF.

This clonotype was seen only once. The chain has TRBV7-2 and TRBJ2-5; D not certain. The V and J ends lost 5 bases and 5 bases respectively, with 12 bases between them. Germline V lookup: CDR1 SGHTA, CDR2 FQGNSA. There are 13 residues in the CDR3. The CDR3 DNA follows: TGTGCCAGCAGCCTCTTTAAAAGGGAGACCCAGTACTTC. Encoded protein: CASSLFKRETQYF.

This clonotype was detected a few times. The CDR3 nucleotides read TGTGCCTGGAGATTACCGGGACCGGATAATCAGCCCCAGCATTTT. It codes for CAWRLPGPDNQPQHF. The genes are TRBV30 and TRBJ1-5; D is perhaps TRBD1 (5 bases). The CDR3 is 15 residues long. V lost 3 bases, J lost 4 bases, and 16 bases lay in between. In germline, CDR1 is GTSNPN, CDR2 SVGIG (reference sequence).

This clonotype was seen only a few times. The V gene is TRBV12-3 or TRBV12-4, the J gene TRBJ2-1; 7 positions agree with TRBD2. The CDR3 is made up of 15 amino acids. V dropped 6 bases and J dropped 5; count of bases not matched to a gene: 10. The CDR3, as DNA: TGTGCCAGCAGAACCGGGACTACTTTAAACAATGAGCAGTTCTTC. As protein: CASRTGTTLNNEQFF.

This clonotype was counted ten times or more. The V and J genes are TRBV7-8 and TRBJ2-1; perhaps TRBD2 as D (5 bases). Germline lookup yields CDR1 SGHVS and CDR2 FQNEAQ. The CDR3 extends over 15 amino acids. Trimming pared 0 bases from V and 6 bases from J, leaving 12 bases between. The chain's CDR3 is CASSLAREIGNEQFF. The CDR3 DNA is TGTGCCAGCAGCTTAGCAAGGGAGATAGGCAATGAGCAGTTCTTC. Full variable domain (remainder filled in from reference TRBV7-8 and TRBJ2-1): GAGVSQSPRYKVAKRGQDVALRCDPISGHVSLFWYQQALGQGPEFLTYFQNEAQLDKSGLPSDRFFAERPEGSVSTLKIQRTQQEDSAVYLCASSLAREIGNEQFFGPGTRLTVL.

In DNA, the CDR3 is TGCAGTGCTGGACCGGGGGGGGCGTTCGATACGCAGTATTTT. Its protein is CSAGPGGAFDTQYF. The chain combines TRBV20-1 with TRBJ2-3, with TRBD2 matching 8 bases. This CDR3 region has 14 residues. J lost 6 bases, V lost 5 bases, and 10 bases had no gene match. CDR1 is DFQATT, CDR2 SNEGSKA, per germline (reference sequence).

The chain links TRBV20-1 to TRBJ2-7, with 9 bases that match TRBD1. The CDR3 extends over 14 amino acids. Germline loops: CDR1 DFQATT, CDR2 SNEGSKA (reference sequence). J was trimmed by 4 bases and V by 5 bases; bases with no gene match: 9. The CDR3 nucleotides read TGCAGTGCTGGGACCGGGGGGACAGGGTACGAGCAGTACTTC. Its translation is CSAGTGGTGYEQYF.

The chain combines TRBV27 with TRBJ2-5, with 8 bases aligning to TRBD1. Germline lookup yields CDR1 MNHEY and CDR2 SMNVEV (reference sequence). This CDR3 spans 14 amino acids. V lost 8 bases, J lost 0 bases, and 5 bases stayed unmatched. CDR3 DNA: TGTGCCAGCCGGGACAGGTGGTACCAAGAGACCCAGTACTTC. It encodes CASRDRWYQETQYF.

The table lists this clonotype with a few counts. The genes are TRBV28 and TRBJ2-7; the D gene is possibly TRBD2 (5 bases). CDR1 MDHEN and CDR2 SYDVKM come from the germline V gene. This CDR3 has 13 residues. V dropped 7 bases and J dropped 0 bases, with 10 bases sitting between them. The CDR3 here is CASTSSLSYEQYF. CDR3 in DNA: TGTGCCAGCACTAGCTCCCTCTCCTACGAGCAGTACTTC.

The V call is TRBV5-6, the J call TRBJ1-1; D unclear. Between the trimmed V and J ends, which lost 4 bases and 4 bases, there was a span of 17 bases. The V gene's germline CDR1 is SGHDT and CDR2 YYEEEE. The CDR3 has 15 amino acids. DNA of the CDR3: TGTGCCAGCAGCATGATAGGGCAGCGCTCCACTGAAGCTTTCTTT. Amino acids: CASSMIGQRSTEAFF.

Ten or more counts support this clonotype. The chain couples TRBV4-3 to TRBJ2-7; no clear D. The CDR3 is 15 residues long. CDR1 is LGHNA, CDR2 YSLEER, per germline. Between the trimmed V and J ends, which lost 0 bases and 3 bases, there was a span of 12 bases. CDR3 nucleotides: TGCGCCAGCAGCCAAGATCAAGCGAATCTCTACGAGCAGTACTTC. As protein: CASSQDQANLYEQYF.

This clonotype was counted a few times. The chain uses TRBV5-6 and TRBJ1-4; D is undetermined. Deletions cut 1 base from V and 8 bases from J, with 15 bases between. This CDR3 is built from 15 residues. Germline CDR1 SGHDT, CDR2 YYEEEE. The CDR3 DNA reads TGTGCCAGCAGCTTGTCCCATAGCGCCGTAGAAAAACTGTTTTTT. Protein sequence: CASSLSHSAVEKLFF.

In its sample, this clonotype was seen many times. The chain is built from TRBV7-2 and TRBJ2-1; no clear D gene. Trimming cost V 5 bases and J 0 bases, with 14 bases left between them. This CDR3 is 16 amino acids long. Germline V gives CDR1 SGHTA, CDR2 FQGNSA. Here the CDR3 DNA reads TGTGCCAGCAGCCCCTCAGGAAGTGGCTCCTACAATGAGCAGTTCTTC. Amino acid sequence: CASSPSGSGSYNEQFF.

This sequence joins TRBV12-3 or TRBV12-4 and TRBJ2-1; D ambiguous. CDR3 size: 15 residues. Trimming removed 2 bases from V and 0 bases from J, with 8 bases in between. The CDR3 region is CASSLFSASYNEQFF. CDR3 bases: TGTGCCAGCAGTTTATTCAGCGCCTCCTACAATGAGCAGTTCTTC.

This clonotype was seen only a few times. The rearrangement joins TRBV6-5 to TRBJ1-1, with D possibly being TRBD1 (5 bases). Germline CDR1 reads MNHEY; CDR2 reads SVGAGI. Trimming shortened V by 3 bases and J by 0 bases, and 8 bases separated the two germline ends. The CDR3 runs to 14 residues. As DNA, the CDR3 is TGTGCCAGCAGTTATAAGGGGTTGAACACTGAAGCTTTCTTT. It yields the protein CASSYKGLNTEAFF.

The sample holds a few counts of this clonotype. V is TRBV5-1 and J is TRBJ2-3; no firm D call. The V end was cut by 4 bases, the J end by 2 bases, with 11 bases between. The CDR3 is 14 residues long. Germline assignment: CDR1 SGHRS and CDR2 YFSETQ. The DNA of the CDR3 is TGCGCCAGCAGCAACTCCAGAGCCACAGATACGCAGTATTTT. Translating gives CASSNSRATDTQYF.

The rearrangement uses TRBV20-1 and TRBJ2-7; 13 bases fit TRBD2. Germline V CDR1 and CDR2: DFQATT, SNEGSKA (reference sequence). The CDR3 extends over 13 amino acids. With 6 bases clipped from V and 7 bases from J, the junction kept 6 bases outside the gene matches. The CDR3 DNA reads as TGCAGTGCGATGACTAGCGGGAGGAGTGAGCAGTACTTC. Its protein product is CSAMTSGRSEQYF.

This clonotype was seen more than once but under ten times. The chain links TRBV29-1 to TRBJ2-7; the match to TRBD1 covers 10 bases. The CDR3 is 14 residues long. The germline gives CDR1 SQVTM, CDR2 ANQGSEA. After removal of 5 bases from V and 3 bases from J, the junction contained 7 bases not matched to a gene. In nucleotides, the CDR3 is TGCAGCGTTTATAACAGGACAGGGGGCTACGAGCAGTACTTC. Encoded protein: CSVYNRTGGYEQYF.

The table lists this clonotype with many counts. CDR3 nucleotide sequence: TGCAGTGTGGTTGGGAACTACGAGCAGTACTTC. This sequence encodes CSVVGNYEQYF. The chain links TRBV20-1 to TRBJ2-7; D not certain. CDR1 is DFQATT and CDR2 is SNEGSKA in the germline V gene (reference sequence). This CDR3 comprises 11 residues. Trimming pared 7 bases from V and 3 bases from J, leaving 10 bases between.

The chain combines TRBV21-1 with TRBJ2-5; TRBD1 is the table's D call and was not checked against the DNA. TRBV21-1 is assigned pseudogene status. This CDR3 contains 13 residues. DNA for the CDR3: TGTGCCAGCACCGTGACAGGGGGGGAGACCCAGTACTTC. Translation gives CASTVTGGETQYF.

This clonotype was seen repeatedly, ten times or more. The rearrangement uses TRBV7-2 and TRBJ1-5, with D perhaps matching TRBD1 (5 bases). The CDR3 extends over 16 amino acids. The germline V gene encodes CDR1 SGHTA and CDR2 FQGNSA. With 5 bases removed from V and 5 bases from J, the gap between germline ends came to 19 bases. The CDR3 is CASSLLGRGVHQPQHF. In DNA, the CDR3 is TGTGCCAGCAGCCTCTTAGGACGAGGGGTCCATCAGCCCCAGCATTTT.

This clonotype was counted between two and nine times. This chain joins TRBV5-1 and TRBJ2-7; 7 bases fit TRBD1. The CDR3 spans 14 residues. The germline V gene has CDR1 SGHRS and CDR2 YFSETQ. V was clipped by 0 bases and J by 5 bases; unmatched bases: 5. The CDR3 loop reads CASSLANTGDEQYF. The CDR3 DNA sequence: TGCGCCAGCAGCTTGGCCAACACAGGGGACGAGCAGTACTTC.